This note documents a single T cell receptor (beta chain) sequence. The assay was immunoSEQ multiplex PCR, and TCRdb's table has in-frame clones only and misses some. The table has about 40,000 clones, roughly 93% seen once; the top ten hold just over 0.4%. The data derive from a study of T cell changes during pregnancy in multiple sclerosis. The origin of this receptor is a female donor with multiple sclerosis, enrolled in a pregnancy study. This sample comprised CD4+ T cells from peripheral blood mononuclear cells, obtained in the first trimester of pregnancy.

This chain's CDR3 is CASSPWTGVTQETQYF. Written as DNA, the CDR3 is TGTGCCAGTAGTCCATGGACAGGGGTAACTCAAGAGACCCAGTACTTC. This rearrangement joins TRBV19 to TRBJ2-5, with 9 nucleotides matching TRBD1. The junction had 9 bases not matched to a gene; V was cut back by 5 bases and J by 2 bases. Per the germline V gene, CDR1 is LNHDA and CDR2 is SQIVND (reference sequence). This CDR3 is built from 16 residues.